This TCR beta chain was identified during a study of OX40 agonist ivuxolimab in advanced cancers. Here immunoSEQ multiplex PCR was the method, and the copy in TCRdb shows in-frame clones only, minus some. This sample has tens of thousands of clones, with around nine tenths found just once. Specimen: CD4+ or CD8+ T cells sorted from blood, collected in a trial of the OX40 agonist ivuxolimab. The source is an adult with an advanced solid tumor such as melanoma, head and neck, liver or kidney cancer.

The CDR3, as DNA: TGTGCCAGCAGCTTCGACAGGGTATCCTACGAGCAGTACTTC. The encoded protein is CASSFDRVSYEQYF. The chain recombines TRBV5-6 with TRBJ2-7; the match to TRBD1 covers 7 bases. The germline V gene encodes CDR1 SGHDT and CDR2 YYEEEE. This CDR3 has 14 residues. After removal of 2 bases from V and 1 base from J, the junction contained 3 bases not matched to a gene.